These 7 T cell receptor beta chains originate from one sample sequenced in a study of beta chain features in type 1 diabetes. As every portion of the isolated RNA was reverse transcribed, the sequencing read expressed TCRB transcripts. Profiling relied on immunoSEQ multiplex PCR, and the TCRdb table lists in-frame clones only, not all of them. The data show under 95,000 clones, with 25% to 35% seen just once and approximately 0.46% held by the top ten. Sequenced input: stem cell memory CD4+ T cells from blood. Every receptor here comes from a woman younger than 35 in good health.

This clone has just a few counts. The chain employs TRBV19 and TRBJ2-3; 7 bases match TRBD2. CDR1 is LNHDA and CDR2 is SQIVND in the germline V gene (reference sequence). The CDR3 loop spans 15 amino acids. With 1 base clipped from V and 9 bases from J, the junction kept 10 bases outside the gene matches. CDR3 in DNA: TGTGCCAGTAGTATAGGCGGGAGTGACATGAGGACGCAGTATTTT. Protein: CASSIGGSDMRTQYF.

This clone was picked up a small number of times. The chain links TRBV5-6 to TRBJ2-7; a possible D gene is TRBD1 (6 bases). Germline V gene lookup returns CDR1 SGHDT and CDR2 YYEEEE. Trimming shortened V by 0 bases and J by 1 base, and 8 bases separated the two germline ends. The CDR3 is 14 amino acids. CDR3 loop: CASSLGGQSYEQYF. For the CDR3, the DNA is TGTGCCAGCAGCTTGGGGGGGCAATCCTACGAGCAGTACTTC. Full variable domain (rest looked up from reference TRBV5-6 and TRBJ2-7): DAGVTQSPTHLIKTRGQQVTLRCSPKSGHDTVSWYQQALGQGPQFIFQYYEEEERQRGNFPDRFSGHQFPNYSSELNVNALLLGDSALYLCASSLGGQSYEQYFGPGTRLTVT.

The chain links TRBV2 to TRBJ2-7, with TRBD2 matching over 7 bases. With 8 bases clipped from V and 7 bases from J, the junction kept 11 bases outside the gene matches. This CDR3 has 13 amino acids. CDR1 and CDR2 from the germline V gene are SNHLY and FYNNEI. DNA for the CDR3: TGTGCCAGCTGTGTAGCGGGCCCAGGGGAGCAGTACTTC. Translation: CASCVAGPGEQYF. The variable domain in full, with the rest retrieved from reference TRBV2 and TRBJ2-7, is EPEVTQTPSHQVTQMGQEVILRCVPISNHLYFYWYRQILGQKVEFLVSFYNNEISEKSEIFDDQFSVERPDGSNFTLKIRSTKLEDSAMYFCASCVAGPGEQYFGPGTRLTVT.

This CDR3 reads CASSLLSGASTDTQYF. The CDR3, as DNA: TGTGCCAGCAGCCTGCTTAGCGGGGCGAGCACAGATACGCAGTATTTT. The rearrangement links TRBV14 to TRBJ2-3, with 8 bases lining up with TRBD2. Looked up from germline, CDR1 is SGHDN and CDR2 is FVKESK. The trim removed 4 bases at V and 0 bases at J, leaving 6 bases unmatched. This CDR3 spans 16 amino acids.

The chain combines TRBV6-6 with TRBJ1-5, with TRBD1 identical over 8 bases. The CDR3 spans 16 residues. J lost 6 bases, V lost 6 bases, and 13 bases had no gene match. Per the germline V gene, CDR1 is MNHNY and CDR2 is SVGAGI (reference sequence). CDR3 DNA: TGTGCCAGCAGCTGGACAGGGCGAGGGTCCGGTCAGCCCCAGCATTTT. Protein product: CASSWTGRGSGQPQHF.

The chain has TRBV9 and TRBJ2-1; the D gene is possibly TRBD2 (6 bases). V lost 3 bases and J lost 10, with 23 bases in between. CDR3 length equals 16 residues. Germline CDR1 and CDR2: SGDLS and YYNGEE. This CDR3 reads CASSAPERAGGSEQFF. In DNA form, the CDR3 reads TGTGCCAGCAGCGCCCCCGAGAGAGCCGGGGGTTCCGAGCAGTTCTTC. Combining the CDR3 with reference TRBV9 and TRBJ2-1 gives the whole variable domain DSGVTQTPKHLITATGQRVTLRCSPRSGDLSVYWYQQSLDQGLQFLIQYYNGEERAKGNILERFSAQQFPDLHSELNLSSLELGDSALYFCASSAPERAGGSEQFFGPGTRLTVL.

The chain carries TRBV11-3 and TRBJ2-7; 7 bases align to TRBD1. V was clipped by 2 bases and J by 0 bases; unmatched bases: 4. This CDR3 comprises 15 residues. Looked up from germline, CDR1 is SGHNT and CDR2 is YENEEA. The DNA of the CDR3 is TGTGCCAGCAGCTTATTCAGGGACAGCTCCTACGAGCAGTACTTC. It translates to CASSLFRDSSYEQYF. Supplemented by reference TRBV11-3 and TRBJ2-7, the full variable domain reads EAGVVQSPRYKIIEKKQPVAFWCNPISGHNTLYWYLQNLGQGPELLIRYENEEAVDDSQLPKDRFSAERLKGVDSTLKIQPAELGDSAVYLCASSLFRDSSYEQYFGPGTRLTVT.